One sample yielded the 29 T cell receptor beta chains listed below, sequenced in a study of long-term antiretroviral therapy in people with HIV. At the survey level, the v3.0 immunoSEQ assay was run. The protocol was immunoSEQ multiplex PCR, while the TCRdb copy is restricted to in-frame clones and leaves out a portion. In the table there are tens of thousands of clones, approximately 93% of which are singletons. This specimen consisted of unsorted PBMCs, obtained 7.6 years after starting antiretroviral therapy. Source of these receptors: a woman aged 40 to 50 with HIV.

The chain couples TRBV19 to TRBJ2-7, with a tentative D call TRBD2 (5 bases). Germline V gene lookup returns CDR1 LNHDA and CDR2 SQIVND (reference sequence). The CDR3 sequence is 14 residues long. Trimming shortened V by 4 bases and J by 3 bases, and 13 bases separated the two germline ends. The CDR3 loop reads CASSTADGGYEQYF. In DNA, the CDR3 is TGTGCCAGTAGTACCGCCGACGGAGGCTACGAGCAGTACTTC.

The chain links TRBV27 to TRBJ2-7; the match to TRBD1 covers 10 bases. The CDR3 sequence is 15 residues long. V shed 5 bases and J 2 bases; nucleotides not matched to a gene: 6. Germline CDR1 MNHEY, CDR2 SMNVEV (reference sequence). For the CDR3, the DNA is TGTGCCAGCAGTCCAAAGGGGACAGGGGCCTACGAGCAGTACTTC. It specifies CASSPKGTGAYEQYF.

This chain links TRBV19 with TRBJ1-5; 7 bases agree with TRBD1. The CDR3 loop spans 14 amino acids. Germline values: CDR1 LNHDA, CDR2 SQIVND (reference sequence). After removal of 6 bases from V and 3 bases from J, the junction contained 5 bases not matched to a gene. CDR3 protein: CASRTGTVNQPQHF. As DNA, the CDR3 is TGTGCCAGTAGAACCGGGACAGTCAATCAGCCCCAGCATTTT. The variable domain in full, with the rest retrieved from reference TRBV19 and TRBJ1-5, is DGGITQSPKYLFRKEGQNVTLSCEQNLNHDAMYWYRQDPGQGLRLIYYSQIVNDFQKGDIAEGYSVSREKKESFPLTVTSAQKNPTAFYLCASRTGTVNQPQHFGDGTRLSIL.

The DNA for the CDR3 is TGCGCCAGCAGCTTGGACAGGGTGGTCTATGGCTACACCTTC. Protein sequence: CASSLDRVVYGYTF. J is TRBJ1-2 and V is TRBV5-1; tentative D call: TRBD1 (6 bases). Germline values: CDR1 SGHRS, CDR2 YFSETQ. The CDR3 runs 14 residues. V was shortened by 0 bases and J by 4 bases, with 10 bases between the two germline ends.

V and J are TRBV27 and TRBJ2-6; 8 nucleotides match TRBD1. Germline CDR1 reads MNHEY; CDR2 reads SMNVEV (reference sequence). V trimming: 6 bases; J trimming: 0 bases; junction bases outside the gene matches: 13. This CDR3 region has 19 residues. CDR3 DNA sequence: TGTGCCAGCAGCTACCTTTTTCGGACAGGGAGCTCTGGGGCCAACGTCCTGACTTTC. It codes for CASSYLFRTGSSGANVLTF. The full variable domain, its missing parts supplied by reference TRBV27 and TRBJ2-6, is EAQVTQNPRYLITVTGKKLTVTCSQNMNHEYMSWYRQDPGLGLRQIYYSMNVEVTDKGDVPEGYKVSRKEKRNFPLILESPSPNQTSLYFCASSYLFRTGSSGANVLTFGAGSRLTVL.

This chain joins TRBV27 and TRBJ1-2, with D perhaps TRBD1 (6 bases). Trimming removed 5 bases at V and 1 base at J, with 17 bases between. CDR3 length equals 16 residues. CDR1 is MNHEY, CDR2 SMNVEV, per germline (reference sequence). The CDR3 region is CASSHNRDPLNYGYTF. CDR3 DNA sequence: TGTGCCAGCAGTCACAACAGGGATCCCCTTAACTATGGCTACACCTTC.

The chain combines TRBV11-2 with TRBJ1-4, with TRBD1 matching over 7 bases. Germline assignment: CDR1 SGHAT and CDR2 FQNNGV. The CDR3 sequence is 15 residues long. J lost 5 bases, V lost 1 base, and 4 bases had no gene match. As DNA, the CDR3 is TGTGCCAGCAGCTTAGGGGAGACAGGGAATGAAAAACTGTTTTTT. It codes for CASSLGETGNEKLFF.

The rearrangement joins TRBV5-4 to TRBJ1-1; 12 bases agree with TRBD1. V shed 0 bases and J 7 bases; nucleotides not matched to a gene: 7. The length of the CDR3 is 16 residues. CDR1 is SGHNT, CDR2 YYREEE, per germline (reference sequence). The CDR3 DNA reads TGTGCCAGCAGCTTGGCCGGGACAGGGGGCCCGTTTGAAGCTTTCTTT. Translating it yields CASSLAGTGGPFEAFF.

The chain couples TRBV6-5 to TRBJ2-2; D may be TRBD1 or TRBD2 (5 bases each). Trimming took off 0 bases at V and 13 bases at J, with 12 bases between the two ends. The length of the CDR3 is 13 residues. Germline V gives CDR1 MNHEY, CDR2 SVGAGI. CDR3 amino acids: CASSYSRDRGLFF. Here the CDR3 DNA reads TGTGCCAGCAGTTACTCAAGGGACCGGGGGCTGTTTTTT.

This sequence joins TRBV7-2 and TRBJ2-2, with D tentatively TRBD1 (5 bases). CDR3 length equals 15 residues. Germline assignment: CDR1 SGHTA and CDR2 FQGNSA. V was pared by 4 bases and J by 7 bases, with 16 bases between. DNA of the CDR3: TGTGCCAGCAGCTCCACAGGTCAACCGGTCGGGGAGCTGTTTTTT. Residues: CASSSTGQPVGELFF.

The chain is built from TRBV7-2 and TRBJ2-7; 8 bases align to TRBD1. The CDR3 sequence is 15 residues long. V gave up 5 bases and J gave up 4 bases; unmatched junction bases: 10. CDR1 SGHTA and CDR2 FQGNSA come from the germline V gene. The CDR3 region has the DNA TGTGCCAGCAGCCCCACCGGGACAGGACCTTACGAGCAGTACTTC. Translation: CASSPTGTGPYEQYF.

V is TRBV6-6 and J is TRBJ1-5; D unresolved. The CDR3 loop spans 15 amino acids. Trimming pared 6 bases from V and 4 bases from J, leaving 16 bases between. The germline CDR1 and CDR2 sequences are MNHNY and SVGAGI (reference sequence). The CDR3 is CASSSSAGTNQPQHF. In nucleotides, the CDR3 is TGTGCCAGCAGCTCCTCGGCCGGAACGAATCAGCCCCAGCATTTT.

The chain recombines TRBV7-2 with TRBJ2-3; D is possibly TRBD1 or TRBD2 (7 bases each). The CDR3 covers 15 residues. Germline V gene sequence: CDR1 SGHTA, CDR2 FQGNSA. Trimming cost V 7 bases and J 4 bases, with 18 bases left between them. The CDR3 DNA is TGTGCCAGCAAGAGGGAGGGACAGAAGGCAGATACGCAGTATTTT. Its translation: CASKREGQKADTQYF.

The chain is built from TRBV7-2 and TRBJ1-4, with D hard to call. The CDR3 totals 15 residues. Trimming took 1 base from V and 4 from J, leaving 10 bases between them. Per the germline V gene, CDR1 is SGHTA and CDR2 is FQGNSA. The CDR3 reads CASSLVLGLNEKLFF. Here the CDR3 DNA reads TGTGCCAGCAGCTTAGTTTTGGGTCTTAATGAAAAACTGTTTTTT.

CDR3 in amino acids: CASSLEVANYGYTF. DNA of the CDR3: TGTGCCAGCAGCTTAGAGGTAGCCAACTATGGCTACACCTTC. The V gene is TRBV7-9, the J gene TRBJ1-2; no clear D gene. The CDR3 runs to 14 residues. V lost 1 base and J lost 2, with 8 bases in between. CDR1 SEHNR and CDR2 FQNEAQ come from the germline V gene (reference sequence).

The chain uses TRBV9 and TRBJ2-3, with 8 nucleotides matching TRBD2. The germline V gene has CDR1 SGDLS and CDR2 YYNGEE. The CDR3 spans 16 residues. V trimming: 4 bases; J trimming: 0 bases; junction bases outside the gene matches: 7. As DNA, the CDR3 is TGTGCCAGCAGCCGCGGGACTAGAGATAGCACAGATACGCAGTATTTT. Amino acids: CASSRGTRDSTDTQYF.

This chain uses TRBV27 with TRBJ1-5; no clear D gene. Between the trimmed V and J ends, which lost 4 bases and 7 bases, there was a span of 8 bases. Per germline, CDR1 MNHEY and CDR2 SMNVEV (reference sequence). CDR3 length: 12 residues. CDR3 in DNA: TGTGCCAGCAGTTCCGTCGGGCAGCCCCAGCATTTT. This translates into CASSSVGQPQHF.

The chain combines TRBV29-1 with TRBJ1-2; TRBD1 matches 8 bases. Germline values: CDR1 SQVTM, CDR2 ANQGSEA. The CDR3 loop spans 13 amino acids. Unmatched junction bases numbered 4, after V lost 5 bases and J lost 2 bases. The CDR3 sequence is CSVWGQANYGYTF. CDR3 in DNA: TGCAGCGTTTGGGGACAGGCAAACTATGGCTACACCTTC.

The chain carries TRBV5-1 and TRBJ2-3, with 14 nucleotides matching TRBD2. The CDR3 totals 18 residues. The V segment lost 1 base and the J segment 1 base; nucleotides outside the gene matches: 5. The germline V gene has CDR1 SGHRS and CDR2 YFSETQ. The CDR3 is CASSLFSTSGGGTDTQYF. The DNA for the CDR3 is TGCGCCAGCAGCTTGTTCTCGACTAGCGGGGGGGGCACAGATACGCAGTATTTT.

The chain couples TRBV29-1 to TRBJ1-4; 8 bases match TRBD1. This CDR3 has 13 amino acids. V trimming: 5 bases; J trimming: 6 bases; junction bases outside the gene matches: 5. Per germline, CDR1 SQVTM and CDR2 ANQGSEA. The chain's CDR3 is CSVRTGKDEKLFF. As DNA, the CDR3 is TGCAGCGTTCGGACAGGGAAAGATGAAAAACTGTTTTTT.

The chain has TRBV5-1 and TRBJ2-2; TRBD1 aligns across 7 bases. The CDR3 covers 17 residues. V lost 0 bases and J lost 2; bases outside the gene matches: 7. Germline V gene lookup returns CDR1 SGHRS and CDR2 YFSETQ. The CDR3 here is CASSLVPGQTNTGELFF. The CDR3 DNA is TGCGCCAGCAGCTTGGTTCCGGGACAGACTAACACCGGGGAGCTGTTTTTT.

The chain is built from TRBV27 and TRBJ1-1, with a tentative D call TRBD1 (5 bases). Trimming removed 4 bases at V and 6 bases at J, with 12 bases between. The length of the CDR3 is 13 residues. The germline V gene encodes CDR1 MNHEY and CDR2 SMNVEV (reference sequence). Here the CDR3 reads CASSYGREAEAFF. The CDR3 DNA follows: TGTGCCAGCAGTTATGGCAGGGAGGCTGAAGCTTTCTTT.

The gene calls are TRBV7-9 and TRBJ1-2; D unresolved. V was clipped by 4 bases and J by 4 bases, with 13 bases between them. From germline, CDR1 is SEHNR and CDR2 FQNEAQ (reference sequence). The CDR3 runs to 14 residues. The CDR3 bases are TGTGCCAGCAGCTCGGTGCCTGGGTCCTATGGCTACACCTTC. It codes for CASSSVPGSYGYTF.

This chain joins TRBV7-9 and TRBJ1-2; possible D gene TRBD1, 5 bases. The V end was cut by 5 bases, the J end by 4 bases, with 8 bases between. This CDR3 spans 12 amino acids. The V gene's germline CDR1 is SEHNR and CDR2 FQNEAQ (reference sequence). CDR3 sequence: CASSEGIYGYTF. In DNA, the CDR3 is TGTGCCAGCAGCGAGGGGATCTATGGCTACACCTTC.

The CDR3: CAWSVGGGNTGELFF. CDR3 coding DNA: TGTGCCTGGAGTGTGGGCGGGGGGAACACCGGGGAGCTGTTTTTT. The J gene is TRBJ2-2, the V gene TRBV30; 7 bases map to TRBD2. This CDR3 comprises 15 residues. Unmatched junction bases numbered 2, after V lost 0 bases and J lost 1 base. Germline V lookup: CDR1 GTSNPN, CDR2 SVGIG (reference sequence).

This CDR3 is CASSPWGTNYGYTF. The CDR3 coding sequence is TGTGCCAGCTCACCATGGGGGACTAACTATGGCTACACCTTC. The chain uses TRBV18 and TRBJ1-2; possibly TRBD1 for D (5 bases). The CDR3 loop spans 14 amino acids. Trimming shortened V by 2 bases and J by 0 bases, and 7 bases separated the two germline ends. CDR1 and CDR2 from the germline V gene are KGHSH and LQKENI.

This chain links TRBV25-1 with TRBJ1-6; TRBD1 might be the D (6 bases). The CDR3 extends over 15 amino acids. The V end lost 7 bases, the J end lost 4 bases, and 14 bases lay between the germline ends. Germline assignment: CDR1 MGHDK and CDR2 SYGVNS. The CDR3 region has the DNA TGTGCCAGCACCCGGGGGGCCTCGTATAATTCACCCCTCCACTTT. This encodes CASTRGASYNSPLHF.

The gene calls are TRBV18 and TRBJ2-1, with 7 bases fitting TRBD1. Germline values: CDR1 KGHSH, CDR2 LQKENI. The length of the CDR3 is 17 residues. J lost 6 bases, V lost 6 bases, and 17 bases had no gene match. The CDR3 here is CASSKRWATGTFNEQFF. DNA for the CDR3: TGTGCCAGCTCCAAGAGGTGGGCGACAGGGACGTTCAATGAGCAGTTCTTC.

The gene calls are TRBV5-6 and TRBJ2-1, with 11 bases lining up with TRBD1. Germline CDR1 SGHDT, CDR2 YYEEEE. This CDR3 contains 15 residues. J lost 8 bases, V lost 0 bases, and 4 bases had no gene match. In DNA, the CDR3 is TGTGCCAGCAGCTTGGAAAGGACAGGGGGCGATGAGCAGTTCTTC. Translating gives CASSLERTGGDEQFF.